These 32 T cell receptor beta chains were all obtained from the same sample, sequenced in a study of tissue T cells after allogeneic stem cell transplantation. Using immunoSEQ multiplex PCR, the repertoire was profiled, and TCRdb retains in-frame clones only, with some absent. The table lists over a thousand clones, approximately 82% of them singletons. The material was spleen tissue, obtained at autopsy. The receptors stem from a male patient between 35 and 69 years old with steroid-refractory graft-versus-host disease after an allogeneic stem cell transplant. Some T cells may originate from the graft donor.

This chain joins TRBV27 and TRBJ2-1; possible D gene TRBD2, 6 bases. The CDR3 loop spans 17 amino acids. V was cut by 5 bases and J by 0 bases, with 17 bases left in between. Germline values: CDR1 MNHEY, CDR2 SMNVEV (reference sequence). CDR3 sequence: CASSPPPGLSSYNEQFF. CDR3 DNA sequence: TGTGCCAGCAGTCCTCCGCCGGGACTTAGCTCCTACAATGAGCAGTTCTTC.

This chain joins TRBV30 and TRBJ1-5; 10 nucleotides line up with TRBD1. From germline, CDR1 is GTSNPN and CDR2 SVGIG (reference sequence). The trim removed 1 base at V and 2 bases at J, leaving 14 bases unmatched. This CDR3 has 19 amino acids. The CDR3 is CAWSDHRQGAGLGNQPQHF. The CDR3 bases are TGTGCCTGGAGTGATCACCGACAGGGGGCCGGTCTGGGCAATCAGCCCCAGCATTTT.

The rearrangement links TRBV7-9 to TRBJ1-4; D uncertain. V gave up 5 bases and J gave up 1 base, with 14 bases separating them. This CDR3 is built from 16 residues. In germline, CDR1 is SEHNR, CDR2 FQNEAQ (reference sequence). This chain's CDR3 is CASSLLGGGTNEKLFF. CDR3 DNA sequence: TGTGCCAGCAGCCTACTCGGAGGAGGAACTAATGAAAAACTGTTTTTT.

The chain uses TRBV7-6 and TRBJ2-5; 9 nucleotides line up with TRBD2. The CDR3 has 15 residues. The V gene's germline CDR1 is SGHVS and CDR2 FNYEAQ. V lost 0 bases to trimming and J lost 5 bases; unmatched junction nucleotides: 4. CDR3 bases: TGTGCCAGCAGCTTAGCGGGACTAGCCCAGGAGACCCAGTACTTC. Its translation is CASSLAGLAQETQYF.

The chain employs TRBV7-3 and TRBJ2-1, with TRBD1 as a possible D gene (6 bases). The germline gives CDR1 SGHTA, CDR2 FQGTGA. Trimming stripped 3 bases from V and 4 bases from J, with 10 bases between. The CDR3 runs to 14 residues. CDR3 sequence (DNA): TGTGCCAGCAGCTTGCAGGGGCTTTACAATGAGCAGTTCTTC. Protein sequence: CASSLQGLYNEQFF.

About this clone: The junction departs from germline at one end; a sequencing error may be responsible. The chain joins TRBV28 to TRBJ2-7; D uncertain. CDR3 length: 11 residues. CDR1 and CDR2 from the germline V gene are MDHEN and SYDVKM. CDR3 amino acids: CASRTSNEQYF. In DNA, the CDR3 is TGTGCCAGCCGAACCTCCAACGAGCAGTACTTC.

V and J are TRBV27 and TRBJ1-2; tentatively, D is TRBD1 (5 bases). The CDR3 covers 15 residues. The V and J ends lost 1 base and 1 base respectively, with 10 bases between them. Germline V gene lookup returns CDR1 MNHEY and CDR2 SMNVEV (reference sequence). The CDR3 bases are TGTGCCAGCAGTTTATACTTGGGGGTTAACTATGGCTACACCTTC. It is translated as CASSLYLGVNYGYTF.

The gene calls are TRBV7-6 and TRBJ2-2; 11 nucleotides match TRBD2. The trim removed 5 bases at V and 0 bases at J, leaving 2 bases unmatched. The CDR3 is made up of 16 amino acids. Germline V gives CDR1 SGHVS, CDR2 FNYEAQ. The CDR3 nucleotides read TGTGCCAGCAGCGTACTAGCGGGGGCGAACACCGGGGAGCTGTTTTTT. Encoded protein: CASSVLAGANTGELFF.

The V call is TRBV4-3, the J call TRBJ2-3, with 8 bases matching TRBD1. The CDR3 runs 15 residues. Germline CDR1 reads LGHNA; CDR2 reads YSLEER. J lost 4 bases, V lost 0 bases, and 3 bases had no gene match. CDR3 sequence: CASSQDDRGPDTQYF. CDR3 coding DNA: TGCGCCAGCAGCCAAGATGACAGGGGACCAGATACGCAGTATTTT.

The chain links TRBV5-8 to TRBJ2-7, with D uncertain. The CDR3 covers 15 residues. Deletions cut 0 bases from V and 1 base from J, with 11 bases between. Looked up from germline, CDR1 is SGHTS and CDR2 is YDEGEE. CDR3 nucleotides: TGTGCCAGCAGCTTGGGCGGCGGTGAGTCCTACGAGCAGTACTTC. It translates to CASSLGGGESYEQYF. The complete variable domain, with remaining parts taken from reference TRBV5-8 and TRBJ2-7, reads EAGVTQSPTHLIKTRGQQATLRCSPISGHTSVYWYQQALGLGLQFLLWYDEGEERNRGNFPPRFSGRQFPNYSSELNVNALELEDSALYLCASSLGGGESYEQYFGPGTRLTVT.

CDR3 in amino acids: CASSQRTSGVTDTQYF. As DNA, the CDR3 is TGCGCCAGCAGCCAACGGACTAGCGGGGTCACAGATACGCAGTATTTT. The rearrangement links TRBV4-3 to TRBJ2-3; TRBD2 agrees at 12 bases. Germline CDR1 LGHNA, CDR2 YSLEER. This CDR3 is 16 amino acids long. V gave up 2 bases and J gave up 2 bases; unmatched junction bases: 2.

The chain employs TRBV4-2 and TRBJ2-1; TRBD2 might be the D (6 bases). The V gene lost 0 bases and the J gene lost 0 bases, with 12 bases spanning the gap. This CDR3 contains 17 residues. CDR1 LGHNA and CDR2 YNFKEQ come from the germline V gene. CDR3 bases: TGTGCCAGCAGCCAAGAATTCACGACTAGCTCCTACAATGAGCAGTTCTTC. This encodes CASSQEFTTSSYNEQFF.

The gene calls are TRBV30 and TRBJ2-5; the match to TRBD2 covers 7 bases. Per the germline V gene, CDR1 is GTSNPN and CDR2 is SVGIG (reference sequence). The V and J ends lost 4 bases and 4 bases, in that order; junction bases with no gene match: 9. The CDR3 is 14 residues long. The CDR3 nucleotides are TGTGCCTGGATCCCAGCGGGGCCGTCAGAGACCCAGTACTTC. It translates to CAWIPAGPSETQYF.

The V gene is TRBV7-8, the J gene TRBJ1-6; 9 bases are shared with TRBD1. Germline-derived CDR1 and CDR2 are SGHVS and FQNEAQ. CDR3 length: 19 residues. The J segment lost 0 bases and the V segment lost 0 bases, leaving 6 bases of the junction unmatched. The CDR3 reads CASSLAGDRVSSYNSPLHF. In DNA, the CDR3 is TGTGCCAGCAGCTTAGCGGGGGACAGGGTAAGCTCCTATAATTCACCCCTCCACTTT.

The chain combines TRBV14 with TRBJ1-3, with D perhaps matching TRBD1 (5 bases). V was trimmed by 4 bases and J by 0 bases, leaving 7 bases between them. This CDR3 has 14 residues. The V gene's germline CDR1 is SGHDN and CDR2 FVKESK. The CDR3 DNA reads as TGTGCCAGCAGCCCACAGGACTCTGGAAACACCATATATTTT. Translating gives CASSPQDSGNTIYF.

The gene calls are TRBV2 and TRBJ2-1; TRBD1 matches at 9 bases. V trimming: 4 bases; J trimming: 8 bases; junction bases outside the gene matches: 6. The CDR3 totals 14 residues. Germline lookup yields CDR1 SNHLY and CDR2 FYNNEI. Here the CDR3 reads CASSGRDRVYEQFF. In DNA, the CDR3 is TGTGCCAGCAGTGGCAGGGACAGGGTTTATGAGCAGTTCTTC.

This clone was detected once. The chain is built from TRBV19 and TRBJ2-4; D is possibly TRBD1 (5 bases). Germline CDR1 is LNHDA and CDR2 is SQIVND (reference sequence). CDR3 length equals 14 residues. Trimming cost V 7 bases and J 3 bases, with 13 bases left between them. In DNA, the CDR3 is TGTGCCAGTACCTTAACAGGCGACAAAAACATTCAGTACTTC. Translation gives CASTLTGDKNIQYF. The complete variable domain, with remaining parts taken from reference TRBV19 and TRBJ2-4, reads DGGITQSPKYLFRKEGQNVTLSCEQNLNHDAMYWYRQDPGQGLRLIYYSQIVNDFQKGDIAEGYSVSREKKESFPLTVTSAQKNPTAFYLCASTLTGDKNIQYFGAGTRLSVL.

CDR3 region: CASSYSLQGTDTQYF. CDR3 in DNA: TGTGCCAGCAGTTACTCGTTACAGGGGACAGATACGCAGTATTTT. This rearrangement joins TRBV6-2 or TRBV6-3 to TRBJ2-3, with 7 bases identical to TRBD1. The J segment lost 3 bases and the V segment lost 0 bases, leaving 3 bases of the junction unmatched. CDR1 and CDR2 (germline): MNHEY, SVGEGT. The CDR3 spans 15 residues.

The V call is TRBV27, the J call TRBJ2-2; 14 positions agree with TRBD2. The CDR3 has 21 residues. Germline V lookup: CDR1 MNHEY, CDR2 SMNVEV (reference sequence). J gave up 0 bases and V 3 bases, and 12 bases lay outside the gene matches. This chain's CDR3 is CASSFPAWTSGGHANTGELFF. As DNA, the CDR3 is TGTGCCAGCAGTTTCCCCGCCTGGACTAGCGGGGGGCACGCGAACACCGGGGAGCTGTTTTTT.

V gene TRBV27 combines with J gene TRBJ1-4; a weak D match, TRBD1 (5 bases). The CDR3 sequence is 15 residues long. The germline V and J ends were trimmed by 6 bases and 0 bases, with 11 bases remaining between them. Germline V gene sequence: CDR1 MNHEY, CDR2 SMNVEV (reference sequence). CDR3 protein: CASSLGTATNEKLFF. The DNA for the CDR3 is TGTGCCAGCAGCCTTGGGACCGCAACTAATGAAAAACTGTTTTTT.

V and J are TRBV3-1 (or the pseudogene TRBV3-2) and TRBJ2-1; D ambiguous. V was pared by 0 bases and J by 9 bases, with 3 bases between. The CDR3 is 11 amino acids. CDR1 is LGHDT, CDR2 YNNKEL, per germline (reference sequence). The CDR3 sequence is CASSQECEQFF. The CDR3, as DNA: TGTGCCAGCAGCCAAGAGTGTGAGCAGTTCTTC.

The chain carries TRBV5-1 and TRBJ2-5, with D possibly being TRBD1 (5 bases). Per the germline V gene, CDR1 is SGHRS and CDR2 is YFSETQ. CDR3 size: 14 residues. Between the trimmed V and J ends, which lost 0 bases and 10 bases, there was a span of 16 bases. The CDR3 nucleotides are TGCGCCAGCAGCTTGGGACAGACGTTCGGAGTCCAGTACTTC. It is translated as CASSLGQTFGVQYF.

The rearrangement joins TRBV10-1 to TRBJ2-7; TRBD2 matches at 11 bases. Germline CDR1 reads WNHNN; CDR2 reads SYGVQD (reference sequence). The CDR3 contains 14 residues. Trimming at V came to 7 bases and at J to 4 bases, leaving 6 bases not matched to a gene. CDR3 nucleotides: TGCGCCAGCAAGGGGCTAGCGGGGGGATACGAGCAGTACTTC. Translation gives CASKGLAGGYEQYF.

This rearrangement joins TRBV6-6 to TRBJ1-2; TRBD1 agrees at 9 bases. V was clipped by 7 bases and J by 3 bases; unmatched bases: 6. This CDR3 region has 14 residues. The germline CDR1 and CDR2 sequences are MNHNY and SVGAGI (reference sequence). The CDR3 sequence is CASKMGTGHYGYTF. The CDR3 nucleotides read TGTGCCAGCAAGATGGGGACAGGGCACTATGGCTACACCTTC.

The chain carries TRBV7-8 and TRBJ1-1; no firm D call. The CDR3 spans 14 residues. CDR1 is SGHVS and CDR2 is FQNEAQ in the germline V gene. V lost 5 bases to trimming and J lost 1 base, with 11 bases between them. CDR3 DNA sequence: TGTGCCAGCAGCCCGGCAGTGAGGAACACTGAAGCTTTCTTT. Protein sequence: CASSPAVRNTEAFF.

The rearrangement joins TRBV7-9 to TRBJ2-1; D remains unclear. Per germline, CDR1 SEHNR and CDR2 FQNEAQ (reference sequence). The CDR3 contains 13 residues. V shed 1 base and J shed 8 bases, with 9 bases lying between them. CDR3 sequence: CASSLVVIDEQFF. The CDR3 DNA reads TGTGCCAGCAGCTTAGTGGTCATCGATGAGCAGTTCTTC.

The rearrangement links TRBV6-2 or TRBV6-3 to TRBJ2-1, with TRBD2 matching 16 bases. With V trimmed by 2 bases and J by 2 bases, 3 bases remained unmatched. Germline values: CDR1 MNHEY, CDR2 SVGEGT. CDR3 length: 18 amino acids. This chain's CDR3 is CASSYLGLAGGTYNEQFF. In DNA, the CDR3 is TGTGCCAGCAGTTACCTGGGACTAGCGGGGGGGACCTACAATGAGCAGTTCTTC.

The chain carries TRBV2 and TRBJ1-5; D remains unclear. Germline values: CDR1 SNHLY, CDR2 FYNNEI. V shed 1 base and J shed 1 base, with 14 bases lying between them. The CDR3 loop spans 17 amino acids. The CDR3 protein is CASSEGVGGGSNQPQHF. The CDR3 nucleotides read TGTGCCAGCAGTGAAGGGGTAGGTGGCGGAAGCAATCAGCCCCAGCATTTT.

This chain joins TRBV9 and TRBJ2-7; 7 bases fit TRBD1. V gave up 7 bases and J gave up 7 bases; unmatched junction bases: 8. The CDR3 contains 12 residues. Germline CDR1 reads SGDLS; CDR2 reads YYNGEE. For the CDR3, the DNA is TGTGCCAGCGGCCAGGGGGTGGGGGAGCAGTACTTC. Translation gives CASGQGVGEQYF.

This clone was recorded a few times. This chain links TRBV5-6 with TRBJ2-7, with D possibly being TRBD2 (6 bases). Trimming took 7 bases from V and 3 from J, leaving 17 bases between them. The length of the CDR3 is 14 residues. CDR1 is SGHDT and CDR2 is YYEEEE in the germline V gene. CDR3 sequence reads: CASDLGGDFYEQYF. In nucleotides, the CDR3 is TGTGCCAGCGACCTGGGGGGAGATTTCTACGAGCAGTACTTC.

This clone was seen only a few times. The gene calls are TRBV4-3 and TRBJ1-2; D is undetermined. This CDR3 contains 12 residues. Germline V CDR1 and CDR2: LGHNA, YSLEER. V dropped 0 bases and J dropped 4 bases, with 3 bases sitting between them. CDR3 DNA sequence: TGCGCCAGCAGCCAAGACAGCTATGGCTACACCTTC. Its protein is CASSQDSYGYTF.

The rearrangement joins TRBV19 to TRBJ2-7, with no clear D. Germline V gives CDR1 LNHDA, CDR2 SQIVND (reference sequence). V lost 2 bases and J 3 bases, leaving 14 bases between the germline ends. The length of the CDR3 is 15 residues. The CDR3 DNA sequence: TGTGCCAGTAGTATATCGGAGCTGTCGTTCTACGAGCAGTACTTC. It yields the protein CASSISELSFYEQYF.